This T cell receptor beta chain was identified during a study of cytomegalovirus exposure and HLA in healthy donors. Findings and caveats of the study: Segments of the TCR beta V type were, in most cases, productive about 90% or about 30% of the time in an earlier analysis. Most observed TCR sequences were rare, whereas some public TCRs were detected in many donors. For TCR beta chains, V- and J-gene trimming was later linked to a missense DCLRE1C variant.

The PCR used 60 Vbeta and 13 Jbeta primers. Sequencing used immunoSEQ multiplex PCR; TCRdb keeps in-frame clones, though not all of them. The repertoire holds 160,000 or so clones, with approximately 86% as singletons. Regarding this clone: The target antigen is unknown.

Per germline, CDR1 MNHEY and CDR2 SMNVEV (reference sequence). The CDR3 runs to 15 residues. Trimming cost V 2 bases and J 5 bases, with 13 bases left between them. This sequence joins TRBV27 and TRBJ2-1, with a tentative D call TRBD1 (7 bases). This TCR came from a woman between 18 and 29 years old in good health and CMV-seronegative. What was sequenced was PBMCs. The DNA for the CDR3 is TGTGCCAGCAGTTTACCCGCGGGACAGAACAATGAGCAGTTCTTC. It codes for CASSLPAGQNNEQFF.